This entry lists 29 T cell receptor beta chains sequenced from one sample in a study of patients and donors after allogeneic stem cell transplantation. TCRdb fed the RT-PCR reads into MiXCR, producing one record per CDR3 protein. The sample includes fewer than 200,000 distinct CDR3 sequences, approximately 31% seen only once; the top ten take under 3.5%. Sequencing was done on a sample of blood, either unsorted or a sorted T cell fraction (not recorded which). All receptors derive from a human donor who was either an allogeneic HSCT recipient or a stem cell or donor lymphocyte infusion donor (not recorded which). It is not recorded whose cells these are; they may come from a transplant donor.

This chain links TRBV5-1 with TRBJ1-4; D not certain. The CDR3 length is 15 residues. CDR1 and CDR2 from the germline V gene are SGHRS and YFSETQ. Trimming shortened V by 3 bases and J by 0 bases, and 9 bases separated the two germline ends. The CDR3 sequence: CASSSAGATNEKLFF. The CDR3 nucleotides read TGCGCCAGCAGCTCCGCCGGCGCAACTAATGAAAAACTGTTTTTT.

This clonotype was recorded a few times. The chain carries TRBV20-1 and TRBJ1-2; unclear D gene. Trimming took off 3 bases at V and 1 base at J, with 12 bases between the two ends. This CDR3 spans 14 amino acids. The germline V gene encodes CDR1 DFQATT and CDR2 SNEGSKA (reference sequence). CDR3 sequence reads: CSASSAKLNYGYTF. As DNA, the CDR3 is TGCAGTGCTAGTTCGGCCAAACTTAACTATGGCTACACCTTC.

The chain links TRBV5-8 to TRBJ2-2, with a tentative D call TRBD1 (6 bases). Deletions cut 3 bases from V and 1 base from J, with 10 bases between. Looked up from germline, CDR1 is SGHTS and CDR2 is YDEGEE. The CDR3 sequence is 15 residues long. CDR3 sequence reads: CASSSRGVNTGELFF. The CDR3 coding sequence is TGTGCCAGCAGCTCCAGGGGCGTGAACACCGGGGAGCTGTTTTTT.

The V call is TRBV4-3, the J call TRBJ1-1; the D is unclear. The V end was cut by 1 base, the J end by 1 base, with 10 bases between. Germline CDR1 reads LGHNA; CDR2 reads YSLEER. This CDR3 is built from 15 residues. The CDR3 DNA follows: TGCGCCAGCAGCCAAGTTACGGGGTGGAACACTGAAGCTTTCTTT. It is translated as CASSQVTGWNTEAFF.

This clonotype was counted only a few times. The CDR3 spells CASSPSTDYGYTF. Here the CDR3 DNA reads TGTGCCAGCTCACCTTCGACAGACTATGGCTACACCTTC. The genes are TRBV18 and TRBJ1-2, with D tentatively TRBD1 (5 bases). In germline, CDR1 is KGHSH, CDR2 LQKENI. CDR3 length: 13 residues. With 3 bases removed from V and 3 bases from J, the gap between germline ends came to 8 bases.

The chain combines TRBV7-9 with TRBJ2-7, with TRBD2 as a possible D gene (5 bases). The germline V gene encodes CDR1 SEHNR and CDR2 FQNEAQ (reference sequence). This CDR3 is 16 amino acids long. With 5 bases removed from V and 0 bases from J, the gap between germline ends came to 17 bases. CDR3 bases: TGTGCCAGCAGCGACCCGGGCGGGTCGAGCTCCTACGAGCAGTACTTC. Its translation is CASSDPGGSSSYEQYF.

This chain connects TRBV4-3 to TRBJ1-5; D is uncertain. The CDR3 has 15 amino acids. Trimming removed 1 base at V and 1 base at J, with 8 bases between. CDR1 and CDR2 (germline): LGHNA, YSLEER. The DNA of the CDR3 is TGCGCCAGCAGCCAAGGAGGGAAGAGCAATCAGCCCCAGCATTTT. Amino acid sequence: CASSQGGKSNQPQHF.

This clonotype was counted between two and nine times. The V and J genes are TRBV6-1 and TRBJ1-4; D is possibly TRBD1 (6 bases). Per the germline V gene, CDR1 is MNHNS and CDR2 is SASEGT. V dropped 3 bases and J dropped 0 bases, with 14 bases sitting between them. The CDR3 covers 17 residues. Here the CDR3 reads CASSEVTGYATNEKLFF. The DNA for the CDR3 is TGTGCCAGCAGTGAGGTGACAGGATATGCAACTAATGAAAAACTGTTTTTT.

Only a few counts were recorded for this clonotype. The chain carries TRBV4-2 and TRBJ2-5; the match to TRBD2 covers 11 bases. Looked up from germline, CDR1 is LGHNA and CDR2 is YNFKEQ. The CDR3 consists of 18 residues. V lost 4 bases and J lost 4; bases outside the gene matches: 14. Here the CDR3 reads CASSPTSGIEVGLETQYF. For the CDR3, the DNA is TGTGCCAGCAGCCCGACTAGCGGGATTGAGGTTGGGTTAGAGACCCAGTACTTC.

This chain connects TRBV29-1 to TRBJ2-3, with D maybe TRBD2 (5 bases). The CDR3 covers 13 residues. CDR1 and CDR2 (germline): SQVTM, ANQGSEA. The V and J ends lost 4 bases and 2 bases respectively, with 10 bases between them. The CDR3 nucleotides read TGCAGCGTTGGGCGGCGGGTCACAGATACGCAGTATTTT. It yields the protein CSVGRRVTDTQYF.

The chain employs TRBV18 and TRBJ1-1, with D unresolved. V lost 1 base, J lost 5 bases, and 8 bases lay in between. The CDR3 has 13 amino acids. Germline CDR1 is KGHSH and CDR2 is LQKENI. This CDR3 reads CASSPQRVTEAFF. CDR3 coding DNA: TGTGCCAGCTCACCACAGAGGGTTACTGAAGCTTTCTTT.

The V call is TRBV6-2 or TRBV6-3, the J call TRBJ2-2; D is unclear. V gave up 6 bases and J gave up 1 base, with 6 bases separating them. This CDR3 is built from 13 residues. Per the germline V gene, CDR1 is MNHEY and CDR2 is SVGEGT. The CDR3 spells CASRALNTGELFF. The DNA of the CDR3 is TGTGCCAGCAGAGCGTTGAACACCGGGGAGCTGTTTTTT.

The chain joins TRBV3-2 to TRBJ2-1; the D call in the table, TRBD1, was not verified against the DNA. TRBV3-2 is a recognized pseudogene. CDR3 length: 14 amino acids. The CDR3: CASSPYVRGRWGIF. The CDR3 DNA follows: TGTGCCAGCAGCCCTTATGTCAGGGGGCGCTGGGGGATCTTC.

The rearrangement uses TRBV5-1 and TRBJ2-7, with 12 nucleotides matching TRBD2. Per the germline V gene, CDR1 is SGHRS and CDR2 is YFSETQ. This CDR3 is 15 amino acids long. V lost 4 bases to trimming and J lost 1 base; unmatched junction nucleotides: 3. The CDR3, as DNA: TGCGCCAGCAGCCACGGACTAGCGGGATCCTACGAGCAGTACTTC. The encoded protein is CASSHGLAGSYEQYF.

The chain recombines TRBV4-1 with TRBJ2-5, with a weak D call TRBD2 (6 bases). The CDR3 extends over 14 amino acids. V lost 4 bases, J lost 0 bases, and 9 bases lay in between. Germline CDR1 MGHRA, CDR2 YSYEKL. The CDR3 loop reads CASSLRTNQETQYF. As DNA, the CDR3 is TGCGCCAGCAGCCTAAGGACTAACCAAGAGACCCAGTACTTC.

This clonotype came up a few times. The chain couples TRBV3-1 to TRBJ2-7, with TRBD2 matching over 7 bases. Germline V gene sequence: CDR1 LGHDT, CDR2 YNNKEL (reference sequence). Germline trimming cut 1 base from V and 2 bases from J; bases unmatched to any gene: 2. The CDR3 has 14 residues. CDR3 DNA: TGTGCCAGCAGCCAAGGACGGGGGGCCTACGAGCAGTACTTC. Amino acid sequence: CASSQGRGAYEQYF.

This chain links TRBV11-2 with TRBJ2-5; the D is unclear. V lost 0 bases, J lost 4 bases, and 3 bases lay in between. Germline values: CDR1 SGHAT, CDR2 FQNNGV. The CDR3 extends over 12 amino acids. The CDR3 is CASSLDTETQYF. The CDR3, as DNA: TGTGCCAGCAGCTTAGATACAGAGACCCAGTACTTC.

This clonotype was detected only a few times. The V gene is TRBV10-3, the J gene TRBJ2-5, with TRBD2 matching 9 bases. This CDR3 contains 14 residues. The germline CDR1 and CDR2 sequences are ENHRY and SYGVKD. V was clipped by 4 bases and J by 2 bases; unmatched bases: 2. The CDR3, as DNA: TGTGCCATCAGTGGGACTAGCGTTCAAGAGACCCAGTACTTC. It translates to CAISGTSVQETQYF.

The V and J genes are TRBV28 and TRBJ2-5, with 14 bases identical to TRBD2. The V segment lost 6 bases and the J segment 3 bases; nucleotides outside the gene matches: 9. CDR1 and CDR2 (germline): MDHEN, SYDVKM. The CDR3 runs 17 residues. CDR3 protein: CASSVLGTSGRKETQYF. The CDR3 DNA follows: TGTGCCAGCAGCGTACTCGGGACTAGCGGGAGAAAAGAGACCCAGTACTTC.

This chain joins TRBV6-2 or TRBV6-3 and TRBJ1-1; maybe TRBD1 (5 bases). Germline V gives CDR1 MNHEY, CDR2 SVGEGT. The V gene lost 7 bases and the J gene lost 0 bases, with 15 bases spanning the gap. This CDR3 has 15 amino acids. The CDR3 here is CASTEHDRMNTEAFF. CDR3 DNA: TGTGCCAGCACCGAACACGACAGAATGAACACTGAAGCTTTCTTT.

The chain carries TRBV7-2 and TRBJ1-6, with 8 bases aligning to TRBD1. V lost 5 bases, J lost 9 bases, and 6 bases stayed unmatched. The CDR3 extends over 14 amino acids. In germline, CDR1 is SGHTA, CDR2 FQGNSA. The CDR3 DNA reads TGTGCCAGCAGCAGGCGGGACAGGACTTCACCCCTCCACTTT. It codes for CASSRRDRTSPLHF. Looking up the rest from reference TRBV7-2 and TRBJ1-6 gives the full variable domain: GAGVSQSPSNKVTEKGKDVELRCDPISGHTALYWYRQSLGQGLEFLIYFQGNSAPDKSGLPSDRFSAERTGGSVSTLTIQRTQQEDSAVYLCASSRRDRTSPLHFGNGTRLTVT.

The rearrangement uses TRBV5-6 and TRBJ1-1; D remains ambiguous. Deletions cut 4 bases from V and 1 base from J, with 8 bases between. There are 13 residues in the CDR3. Germline V gene data show CDR1 as SGHDT and CDR2 as YYEEEE. CDR3 amino acids: CASSVDWNTEAFF. CDR3 DNA sequence: TGTGCCAGCAGCGTCGATTGGAACACTGAAGCTTTCTTT.

This clonotype was seen ten or more times. This rearrangement joins TRBV20-1 to TRBJ1-6; 10 positions agree with TRBD1. Germline V gives CDR1 DFQATT, CDR2 SNEGSKA (reference sequence). The J segment lost 7 bases and the V segment lost 4 bases, leaving 7 bases of the junction unmatched. This CDR3 has 15 amino acids. The CDR3 reads CSAIRQGAKNSPLHF. CDR3 in DNA: TGCAGTGCTATCCGACAGGGGGCTAAAAATTCACCCCTCCACTTT.

This clonotype appeared a few times. This rearrangement joins TRBV7-2 to TRBJ1-2; the match to TRBD1 covers 10 bases. CDR1 and CDR2 (germline): SGHTA, FQGNSA. J gave up 3 bases and V 4 bases, and 11 bases lay outside the gene matches. The CDR3 has 17 amino acids. The CDR3 coding sequence is TGTGCCAGCAGCTCTCCGGGACAGGGGTGGGTGGACTATGGCTACACCTTC. Protein sequence: CASSSPGQGWVDYGYTF. The full variable domain, completed using reference TRBV7-2 and TRBJ1-2, is GAGVSQSPSNKVTEKGKDVELRCDPISGHTALYWYRQSLGQGLEFLIYFQGNSAPDKSGLPSDRFSAERTGGSVSTLTIQRTQQEDSAVYLCASSSPGQGWVDYGYTFGSGTRLTVV.

Here the CDR3 DNA reads TGTGCCACCAGACAGGGGAGCGTTGGGGAGCAGTACTTC. Protein: CATRQGSVGEQYF. The gene calls are TRBV6-2 or TRBV6-3 and TRBJ2-7, with 8 bases aligning to TRBD1. The trim removed 10 bases at V and 7 bases at J, leaving 12 bases unmatched. CDR1 MNHEY and CDR2 SVGEGT come from the germline V gene. This CDR3 is 13 amino acids long.

V usage is TRBV5-1 and J usage is TRBJ2-3; TRBD2 matches at 11 bases. With V trimmed by 4 bases and J by 5 bases, 6 bases remained unmatched. CDR1 is SGHRS, CDR2 YFSETQ, per germline. This CDR3 is built from 15 residues. The CDR3 sequence is CASSLVAGGKDTQYF. The CDR3 DNA is TGCGCCAGCAGCCTAGTAGCGGGAGGGAAAGATACGCAGTATTTT.

The CDR3, as DNA: TGCAGTGCTACCCAGCGGATACATTCCTACGAGCAGTACTTC. Translated, it gives CSATQRIHSYEQYF. The chain joins TRBV20-1 to TRBJ2-7; maybe TRBD2 (5 bases). This CDR3 contains 14 residues. Germline CDR1 and CDR2: DFQATT and SNEGSKA (reference sequence). Trimming stripped 4 bases from V and 1 base from J, with 14 bases between.

This clonotype has only a few counts. The chain employs TRBV30 and TRBJ2-7, with no clear D. Germline values: CDR1 GTSNPN, CDR2 SVGIG (reference sequence). Trimming took 0 bases from V and 1 from J, leaving 13 bases between them. The CDR3 is 15 residues long. CDR3: CAWSVKAASSYEQYF. The CDR3 DNA follows: TGTGCCTGGAGTGTAAAAGCAGCGAGTTCCTACGAGCAGTACTTC.

This clonotype was observed a handful of times. This chain joins TRBV18 and TRBJ1-4; 8 bases agree with TRBD1. V trimming: 2 bases; J trimming: 10 bases; junction bases outside the gene matches: 6. The CDR3 extends over 14 amino acids. Germline V gene sequence: CDR1 KGHSH, CDR2 LQKENI. The CDR3 sequence is CASSPGQGLGKLFF. CDR3 DNA: TGTGCCAGCTCACCAGGACAGGGCCTCGGAAAACTGTTTTTT.